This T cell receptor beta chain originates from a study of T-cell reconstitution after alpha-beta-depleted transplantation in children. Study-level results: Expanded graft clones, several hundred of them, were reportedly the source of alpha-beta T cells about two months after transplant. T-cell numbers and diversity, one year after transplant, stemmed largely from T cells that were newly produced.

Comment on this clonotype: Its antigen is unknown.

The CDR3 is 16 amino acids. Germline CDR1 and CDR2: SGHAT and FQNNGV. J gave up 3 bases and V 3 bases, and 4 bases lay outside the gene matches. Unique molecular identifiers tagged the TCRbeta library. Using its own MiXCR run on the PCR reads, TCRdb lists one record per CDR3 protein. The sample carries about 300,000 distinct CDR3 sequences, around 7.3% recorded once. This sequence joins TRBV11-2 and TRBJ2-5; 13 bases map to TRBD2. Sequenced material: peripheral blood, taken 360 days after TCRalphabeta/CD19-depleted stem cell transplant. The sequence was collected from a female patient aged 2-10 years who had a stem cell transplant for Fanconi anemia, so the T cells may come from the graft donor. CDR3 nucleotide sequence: TGTGCCAGCAGCTTGGGGACTAGCGGGGACGAAGAGACCCAGTACTTC. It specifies CASSLGTSGDEETQYF.